This T cell receptor (beta chain) was captured in a study of T cells after yellow fever vaccination. Looking at the study overall: SMART-Seq v4 Ultra Low Input prepared the low-cell-number fractions.

As to this clonotype: Its target is not known.

The authors made TCR cDNA by 5'RACE template switching, adding a universal primer site and UMIs. TCRdb redid the calling of the 5' RACE reads with MiXCR, one entry per CDR3 protein. The sample has under 150,000 distinct CDR3 sequences; 13% to 15% are singletons. Germline CDR1 reads MGHRA; CDR2 reads YSYEKL. The CDR3 runs to 13 residues. V shed 1 base and J shed 7 bases, with 10 bases lying between them. The study's findings and limits: Reappearance after the booster was seen for most primary-vaccination clones, at roughly 96% CD4 and around 88% CD8. Weaker overall was a secondary response that nonetheless peaked faster, on day 5 versus 15.

The receptor comes from a man younger than 30 who received the YFV17D yellow fever vaccine. J is TRBJ1-1 and V is TRBV4-1, with no clear D. Specimen: CD8+ T cells sorted from PBMCs, collected 5 days after the yellow fever booster vaccination. The CDR3 loop reads CASSQGIKLEAFF. The CDR3 DNA follows: TGCGCCAGCAGCCAAGGTATAAAACTTGAAGCTTTCTTT.